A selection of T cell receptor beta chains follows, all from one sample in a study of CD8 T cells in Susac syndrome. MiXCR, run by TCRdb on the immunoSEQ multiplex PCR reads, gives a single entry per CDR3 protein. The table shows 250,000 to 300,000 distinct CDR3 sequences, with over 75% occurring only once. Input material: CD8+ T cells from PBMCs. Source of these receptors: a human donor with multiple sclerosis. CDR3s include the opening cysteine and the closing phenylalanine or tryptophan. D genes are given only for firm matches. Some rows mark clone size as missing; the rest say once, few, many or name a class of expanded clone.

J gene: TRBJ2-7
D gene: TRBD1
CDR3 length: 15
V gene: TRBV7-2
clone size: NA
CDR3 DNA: TGTGCCAGCAGCCCCAGGGGGCAGGGGGCCTACGAGCAGTACTTC
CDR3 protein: CASSPRGQGAYEQYF

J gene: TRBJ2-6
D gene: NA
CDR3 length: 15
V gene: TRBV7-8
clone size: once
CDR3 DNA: TGTGCCAGCAGCTCTATAGAGTCTGGGGCCAACGTCCTGACTTTC
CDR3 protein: CASSSIESGANVLTF

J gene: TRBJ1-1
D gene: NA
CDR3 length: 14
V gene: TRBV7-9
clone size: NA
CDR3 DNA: TGTGCCAGCAGCGGCGTATCTGGGGCAGCTGAAGCTTTCTTT
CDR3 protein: CASSGVSGAAEAFF

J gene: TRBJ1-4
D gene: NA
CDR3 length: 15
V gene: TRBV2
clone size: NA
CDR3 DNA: TGTGCCAGCGGCGGGGGGGCACCAACTAATGAAAAACTGTTTTTT
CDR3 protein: CASGGGAPTNEKLFF

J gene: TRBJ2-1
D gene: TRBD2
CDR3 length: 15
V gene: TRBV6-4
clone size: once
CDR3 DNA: TGTGCCAGCAGTGATGGAGCGGGGGTAGGGAATGAGCAGTTCTTC
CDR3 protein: CASSDGAGVGNEQFF

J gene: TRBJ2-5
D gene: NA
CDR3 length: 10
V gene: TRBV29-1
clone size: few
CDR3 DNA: TGCAGCGTTGTTGGCGAGACCCAGTACTTC
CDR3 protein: CSVVGETQYF

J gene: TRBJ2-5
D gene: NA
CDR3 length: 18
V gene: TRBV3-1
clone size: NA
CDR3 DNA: TGTGCCAGCAGCCAAGAAACTGGAGACTTAACACTCCAAGAGACCCAGTACTTC
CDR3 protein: CASSQETGDLTLQETQYF

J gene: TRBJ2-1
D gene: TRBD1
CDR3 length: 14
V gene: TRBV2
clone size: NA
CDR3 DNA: TGTGCCAGCAGGCAGGGGGTTTTTGATAATGAGCAGTTCTTC
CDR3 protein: CASRQGVFDNEQFF

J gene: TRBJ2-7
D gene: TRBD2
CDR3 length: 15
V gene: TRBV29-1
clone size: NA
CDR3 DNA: TGCAGCGTAACGGGAAGCGGGGGGAGCTCCTACGAGCAGTACTTC
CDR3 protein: CSVTGSGGSSYEQYF

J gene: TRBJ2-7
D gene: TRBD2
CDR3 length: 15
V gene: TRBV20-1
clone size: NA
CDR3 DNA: TGCAGTGCTAGAGATGGGGCGGGAGGAAGGTACGAGCAGTACTTC
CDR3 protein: CSARDGAGGRYEQYF

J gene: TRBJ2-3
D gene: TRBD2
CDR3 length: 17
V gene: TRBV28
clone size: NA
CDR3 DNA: TGTGCCAGCAGCCTATTAGCGGGAGGTGAGGTGCCAGATACGCAGTATTTT
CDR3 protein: CASSLLAGGEVPDTQYF

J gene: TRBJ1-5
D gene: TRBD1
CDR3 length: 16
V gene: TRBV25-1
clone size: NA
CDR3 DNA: TGTGCCAGCAGTAGTGGGACAGAGTCGAGCAATCAGCCCCAGCATTTT
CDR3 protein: CASSSGTESSNQPQHF

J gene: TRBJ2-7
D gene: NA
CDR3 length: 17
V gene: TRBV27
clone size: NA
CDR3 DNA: TGTGCCAGCAGTTTAGTGTCAGGGATTGGTGCTGCCTACGAGCAGTACTTC
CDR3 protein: CASSLVSGIGAAYEQYF

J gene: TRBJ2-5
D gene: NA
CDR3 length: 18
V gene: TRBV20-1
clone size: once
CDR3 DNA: TGCAGTGCTAGGGGGGGGTACGCCACGGACAGACTTCAAGAGACCCAGTACTTC
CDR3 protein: CSARGGYATDRLQETQYF

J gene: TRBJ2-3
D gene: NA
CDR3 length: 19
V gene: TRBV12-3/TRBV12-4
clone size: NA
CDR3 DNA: TGTGCCAGCAGGTCCTGGGCTCTAACCCTGGGGATCGGCACAGATACGCAGTATTTT
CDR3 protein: CASRSWALTLGIGTDTQYF

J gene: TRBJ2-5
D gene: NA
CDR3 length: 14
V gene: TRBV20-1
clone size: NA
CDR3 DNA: TGCAGTGCTAGAGTAGGCGACTCCCAAGAGACCCAGTACTTC
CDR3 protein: CSARVGDSQETQYF

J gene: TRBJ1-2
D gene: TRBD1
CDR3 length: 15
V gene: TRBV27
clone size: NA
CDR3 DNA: TGTGCCAGCAGTTTTGGCAACAGGGGTTTCTATGGCTACACCTTC
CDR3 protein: CASSFGNRGFYGYTF

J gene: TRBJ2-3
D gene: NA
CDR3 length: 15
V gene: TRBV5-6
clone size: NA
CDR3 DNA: TGTGCCAGCAGCTTGTTTTTAACTAGCACAGATACGCAGTATTTT
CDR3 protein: CASSLFLTSTDTQYF

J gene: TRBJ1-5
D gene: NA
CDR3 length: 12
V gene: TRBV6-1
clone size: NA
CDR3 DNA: TGTGCCAGCAGTGAATTGGGGCAGCCCCAGCATTTT
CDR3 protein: CASSELGQPQHF

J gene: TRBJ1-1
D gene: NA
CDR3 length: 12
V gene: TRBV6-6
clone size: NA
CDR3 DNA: TGTGCCAGCAGTTACTCTCCCACTGAAGCTTTCTTT
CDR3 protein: CASSYSPTEAFF

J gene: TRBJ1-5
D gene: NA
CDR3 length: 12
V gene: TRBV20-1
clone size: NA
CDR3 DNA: TGCAGTGCGGAAAGCGTGGTTCAGCCCCAGCATTTT
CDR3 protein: CSAESVVQPQHF

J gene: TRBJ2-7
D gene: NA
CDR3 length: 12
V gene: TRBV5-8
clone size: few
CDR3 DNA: TGTGCCAGCAGCTTGCCAGGGCACGAGCAGTACTTC
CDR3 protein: CASSLPGHEQYF

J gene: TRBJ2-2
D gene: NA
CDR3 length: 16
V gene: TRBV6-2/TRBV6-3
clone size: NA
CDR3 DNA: TGTGCCAGCCTACCACCTTCGACTGAGGTGACCGGGGAGCTGTTTTTT
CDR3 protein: CASLPPSTEVTGELFF

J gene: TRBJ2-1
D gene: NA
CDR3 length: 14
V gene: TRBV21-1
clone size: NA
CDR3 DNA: TGTGCCAGCAGCAAAAACACGCCATGCAATGAGCAGTTCTTC
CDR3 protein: CASSKNTPCNEQFF

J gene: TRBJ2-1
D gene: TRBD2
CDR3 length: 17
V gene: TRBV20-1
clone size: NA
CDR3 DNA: TGCAGTGCTAGAGCTCGCTTGGACAGAATAGCGGGGGATGAGCAGTTCTTC
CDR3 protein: CSARARLDRIAGDEQFF

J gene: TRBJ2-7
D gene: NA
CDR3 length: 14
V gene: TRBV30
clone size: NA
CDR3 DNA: TGTGCCTGGAGTGTTGATGATGGGGCGGGCGAGCAGTACTTC
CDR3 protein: CAWSVDDGAGEQYF

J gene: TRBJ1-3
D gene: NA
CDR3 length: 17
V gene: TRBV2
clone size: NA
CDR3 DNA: TGTGCCAGCAGTGAAATCCTCGACAGGACCCCTGGGAACACCATATATTTT
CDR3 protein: CASSEILDRTPGNTIYF

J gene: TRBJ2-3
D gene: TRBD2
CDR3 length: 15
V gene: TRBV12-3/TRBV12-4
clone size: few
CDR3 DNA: TGTGCCAGCAGTTTTCCTAGCGGGAGGACAGATACGCAGTATTTT
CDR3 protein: CASSFPSGRTDTQYF

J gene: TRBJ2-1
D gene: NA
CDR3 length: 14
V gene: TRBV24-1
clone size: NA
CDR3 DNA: TGTGCCACCAGTATTAAGGGGGTCGGACTGGAGCAGTTCTTC
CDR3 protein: CATSIKGVGLEQFF

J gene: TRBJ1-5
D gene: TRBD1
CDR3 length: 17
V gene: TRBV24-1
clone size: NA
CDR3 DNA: TGTGCCACCAGTGATCCAGACCCGAGCCTTACAGGGGCCCCCTGGCATTTT
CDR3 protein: CATSDPDPSLTGAPWHF

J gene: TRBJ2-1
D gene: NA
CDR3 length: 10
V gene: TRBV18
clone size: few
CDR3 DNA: TGTGCCAGCTCAAACAATGAGCAGTTCTTC
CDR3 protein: CASSNNEQFF

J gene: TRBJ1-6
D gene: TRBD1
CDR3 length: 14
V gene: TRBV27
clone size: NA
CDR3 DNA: TGTGCCAGCAGTTTAGACAGGGTCATATCACCCCTCCACTTT
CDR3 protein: CASSLDRVISPLHF

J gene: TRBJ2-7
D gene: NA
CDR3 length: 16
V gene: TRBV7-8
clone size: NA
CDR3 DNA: TGTGCCAGCAGCTTCGAAACAGGGTCGGGCTCCTACGAGCAGTACTTC
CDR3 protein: CASSFETGSGSYEQYF

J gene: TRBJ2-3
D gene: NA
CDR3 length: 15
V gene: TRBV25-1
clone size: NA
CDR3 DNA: TGTGCCAGCAGTGAATCGGGCAGGGTCAGAGATACGCAGTATTTT
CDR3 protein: CASSESGRVRDTQYF

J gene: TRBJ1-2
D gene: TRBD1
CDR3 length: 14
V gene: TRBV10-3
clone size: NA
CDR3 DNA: TGTGCCATCAGTGAGCTCCGGGACAGCTATGGCTACACCTTC
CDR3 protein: CAISELRDSYGYTF

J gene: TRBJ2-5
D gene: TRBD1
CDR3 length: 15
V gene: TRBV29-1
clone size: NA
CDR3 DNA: TGCAGCGTTGAAGGGGACAGGCAACCCCAAGAGACCCAGTACTTC
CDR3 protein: CSVEGDRQPQETQYF

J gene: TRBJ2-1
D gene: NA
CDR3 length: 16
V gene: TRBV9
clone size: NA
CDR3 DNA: TGTGCCAGCAGCGTAGAGGGGGAAGTAGCCTACAATGAGCAGTTCTTC
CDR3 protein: CASSVEGEVAYNEQFF

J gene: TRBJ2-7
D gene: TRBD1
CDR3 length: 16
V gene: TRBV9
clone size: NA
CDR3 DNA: TGTGCCAGCAGCCCGACCAGGGACAGGGGGTCCTACGAGCAGTACTTC
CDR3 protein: CASSPTRDRGSYEQYF

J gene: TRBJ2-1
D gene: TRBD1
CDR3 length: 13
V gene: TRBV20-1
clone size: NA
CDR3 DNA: TGCAGTGCTAGTGGGGACAGTTACAATGAGCAGTTCTTC
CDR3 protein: CSASGDSYNEQFF

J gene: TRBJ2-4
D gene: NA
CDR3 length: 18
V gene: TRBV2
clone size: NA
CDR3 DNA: TGTGCCAGCAGTGAAAAGGATTTCGGGCCCTTAGCCAAAAACATTCAGTACTTC
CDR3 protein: CASSEKDFGPLAKNIQYF

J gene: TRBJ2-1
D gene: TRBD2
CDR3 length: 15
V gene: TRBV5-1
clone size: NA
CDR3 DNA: TGCGCCAGCAGCTTAAGCGGGGGGGCTCCCAGTGAGCAGTTCTTC
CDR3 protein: CASSLSGGAPSEQFF

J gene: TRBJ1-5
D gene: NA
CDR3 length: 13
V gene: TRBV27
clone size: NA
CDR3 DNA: TGTGCCAGCATAAGACGGATCAATCAGCCCCAGCATTTT
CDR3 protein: CASIRRINQPQHF

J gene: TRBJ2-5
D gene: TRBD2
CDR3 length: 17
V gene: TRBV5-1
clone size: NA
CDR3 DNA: TGCGCCAGCAGCTTGACCCTAGGCGGCCTAGCGGGCGCACTTGGGTACTTC
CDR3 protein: CASSLTLGGLAGALGYF

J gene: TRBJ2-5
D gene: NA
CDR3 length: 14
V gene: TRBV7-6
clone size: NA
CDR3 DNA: TGTGCCAGCAGCTTCCTTCAGTTAGAAGAGACCCAGTACTTC
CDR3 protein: CASSFLQLEETQYF

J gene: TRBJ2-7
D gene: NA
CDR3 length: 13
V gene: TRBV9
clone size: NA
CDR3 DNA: TGTGCCAGCAGCGTAGATGGGGTATTCGAGCAGTACTTC
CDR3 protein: CASSVDGVFEQYF

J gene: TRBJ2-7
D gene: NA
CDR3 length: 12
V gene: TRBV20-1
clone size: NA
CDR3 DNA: TGCAGTGCTAGAGCGGGCACTTACGAGCAGTACTTC
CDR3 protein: CSARAGTYEQYF

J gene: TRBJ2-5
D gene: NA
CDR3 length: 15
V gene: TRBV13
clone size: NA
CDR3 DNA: TGTGCCAGCAGCCTTTTAAGGGATCCCCAAGAGACCCAGTACTTC
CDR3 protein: CASSLLRDPQETQYF

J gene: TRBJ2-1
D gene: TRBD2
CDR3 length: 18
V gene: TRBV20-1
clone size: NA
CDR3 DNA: TGCAGTGCTAACGCGGGAGGGTTATACCCAGGTCCTACGTATGAGCAGTTCTTC
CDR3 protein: CSANAGGLYPGPTYEQFF

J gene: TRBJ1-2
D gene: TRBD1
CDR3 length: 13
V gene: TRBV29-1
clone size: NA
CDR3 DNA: TGCAGCGCCTGGGACAGGAGGCACTATGGCTACACCTTC
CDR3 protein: CSAWDRRHYGYTF

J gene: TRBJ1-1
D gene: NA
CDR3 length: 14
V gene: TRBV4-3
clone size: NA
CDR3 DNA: TGCGCCAGCAGCCAAGATTCGGCACTCACTGAAGCTTTCTTT
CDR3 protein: CASSQDSALTEAFF